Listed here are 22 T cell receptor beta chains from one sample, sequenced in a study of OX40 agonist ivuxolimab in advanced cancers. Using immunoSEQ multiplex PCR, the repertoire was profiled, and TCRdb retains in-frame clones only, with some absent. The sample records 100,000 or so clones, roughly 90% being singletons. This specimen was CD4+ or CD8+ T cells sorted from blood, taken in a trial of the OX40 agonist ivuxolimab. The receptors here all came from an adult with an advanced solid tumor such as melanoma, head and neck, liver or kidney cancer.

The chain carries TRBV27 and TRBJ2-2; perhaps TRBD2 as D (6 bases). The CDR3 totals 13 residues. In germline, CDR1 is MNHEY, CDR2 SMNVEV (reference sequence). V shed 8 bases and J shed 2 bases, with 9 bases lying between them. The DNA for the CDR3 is TGTGCCAGCTTTGGACTAAACACCGGGGAGCTGTTTTTT. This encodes CASFGLNTGELFF.

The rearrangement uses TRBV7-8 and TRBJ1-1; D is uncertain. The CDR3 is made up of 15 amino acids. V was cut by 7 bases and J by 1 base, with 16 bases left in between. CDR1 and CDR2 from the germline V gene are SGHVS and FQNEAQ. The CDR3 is CASTLKGKRNTEAFF. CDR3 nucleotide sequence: TGTGCCAGCACCCTCAAAGGGAAAAGGAACACTGAAGCTTTCTTT.

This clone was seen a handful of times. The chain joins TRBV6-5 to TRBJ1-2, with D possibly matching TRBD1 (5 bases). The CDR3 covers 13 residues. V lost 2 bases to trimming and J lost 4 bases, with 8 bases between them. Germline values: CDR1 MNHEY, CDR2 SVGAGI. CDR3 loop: CASSYGAGYGYTF. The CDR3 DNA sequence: TGTGCCAGCAGTTACGGGGCGGGCTATGGCTACACCTTC.

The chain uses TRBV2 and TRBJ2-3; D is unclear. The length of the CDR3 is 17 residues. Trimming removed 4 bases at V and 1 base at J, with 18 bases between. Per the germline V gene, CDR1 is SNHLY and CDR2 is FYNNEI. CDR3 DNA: TGTGCCAGCAGTGGGGCTTACAGCCTTGACGGCACAGATACGCAGTATTTT. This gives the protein CASSGAYSLDGTDTQYF.

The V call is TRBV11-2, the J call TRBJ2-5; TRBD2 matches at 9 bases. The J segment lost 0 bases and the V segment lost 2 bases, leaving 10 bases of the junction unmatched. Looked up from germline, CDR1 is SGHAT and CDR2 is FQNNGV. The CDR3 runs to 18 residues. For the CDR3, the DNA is TGTGCCAGCAGCTTAACGACTAGCGGTCCTCGGTACCAAGAGACCCAGTACTTC. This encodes CASSLTTSGPRYQETQYF.

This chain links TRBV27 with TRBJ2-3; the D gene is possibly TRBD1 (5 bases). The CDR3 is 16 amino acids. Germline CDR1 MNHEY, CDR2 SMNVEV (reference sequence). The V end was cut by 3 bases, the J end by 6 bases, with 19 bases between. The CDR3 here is CASSFSMWPKGDTQYF. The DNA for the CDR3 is TGTGCCAGCAGTTTCTCGATGTGGCCTAAGGGGGATACGCAGTATTTT.

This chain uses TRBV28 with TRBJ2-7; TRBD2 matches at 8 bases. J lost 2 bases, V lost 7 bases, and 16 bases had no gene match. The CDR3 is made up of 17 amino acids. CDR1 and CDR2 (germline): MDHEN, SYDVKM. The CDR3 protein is CASTPSLSERETYEQYF. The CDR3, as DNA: TGTGCCAGCACCCCTAGTTTGTCCGAGCGGGAGACCTACGAGCAGTACTTC.

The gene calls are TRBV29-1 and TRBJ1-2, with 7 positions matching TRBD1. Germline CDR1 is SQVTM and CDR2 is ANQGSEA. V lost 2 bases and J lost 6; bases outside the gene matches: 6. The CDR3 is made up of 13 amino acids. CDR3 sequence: CSVENDRVDGYTF. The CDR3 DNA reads TGCAGCGTTGAAAACGACAGGGTTGATGGCTACACCTTC.

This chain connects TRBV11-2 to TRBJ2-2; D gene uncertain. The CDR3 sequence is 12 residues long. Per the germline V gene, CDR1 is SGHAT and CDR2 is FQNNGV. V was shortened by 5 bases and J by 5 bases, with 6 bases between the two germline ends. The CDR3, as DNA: TGTGCCAGCAGCCTACCTACCGGGGAGCTGTTTTTT. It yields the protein CASSLPTGELFF.

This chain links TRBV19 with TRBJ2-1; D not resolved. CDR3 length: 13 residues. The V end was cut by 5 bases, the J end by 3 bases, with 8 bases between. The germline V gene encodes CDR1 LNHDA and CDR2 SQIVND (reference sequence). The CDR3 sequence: CASSFGLYNEQFF. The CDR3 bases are TGTGCCAGTAGTTTCGGTCTCTACAATGAGCAGTTCTTC.

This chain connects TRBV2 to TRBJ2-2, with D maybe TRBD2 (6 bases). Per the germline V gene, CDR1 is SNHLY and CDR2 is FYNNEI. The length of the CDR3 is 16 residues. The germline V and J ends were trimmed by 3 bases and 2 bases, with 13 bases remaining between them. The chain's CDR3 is CASSDLGGRNTGELFF. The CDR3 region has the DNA TGTGCCAGCAGTGACCTCGGAGGGCGAAACACCGGGGAGCTGTTTTTT.

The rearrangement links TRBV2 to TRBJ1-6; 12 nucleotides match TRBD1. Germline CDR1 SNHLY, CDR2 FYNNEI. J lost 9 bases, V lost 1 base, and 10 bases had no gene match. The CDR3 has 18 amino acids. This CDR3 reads CASSEGAGGTGGFSPLHF. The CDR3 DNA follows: TGTGCCAGCAGTGAAGGTGCCGGGGGGACAGGGGGCTTTTCACCCCTCCACTTT.

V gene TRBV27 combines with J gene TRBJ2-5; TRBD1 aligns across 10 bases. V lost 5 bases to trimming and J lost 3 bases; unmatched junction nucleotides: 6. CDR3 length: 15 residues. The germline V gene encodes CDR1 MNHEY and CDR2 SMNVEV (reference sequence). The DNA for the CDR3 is TGTGCCAGCAGTCCGACAGGGGGCTGGGAAGAGACCCAGTACTTC. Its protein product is CASSPTGGWEETQYF.

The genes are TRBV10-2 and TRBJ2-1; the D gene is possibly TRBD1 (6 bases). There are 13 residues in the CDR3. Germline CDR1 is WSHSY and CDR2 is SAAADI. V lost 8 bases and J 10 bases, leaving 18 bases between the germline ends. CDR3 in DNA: TGCGCCAGCTCTCCTCACAGGGTAAACGAGCAGTTCTTC. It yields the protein CASSPHRVNEQFF.

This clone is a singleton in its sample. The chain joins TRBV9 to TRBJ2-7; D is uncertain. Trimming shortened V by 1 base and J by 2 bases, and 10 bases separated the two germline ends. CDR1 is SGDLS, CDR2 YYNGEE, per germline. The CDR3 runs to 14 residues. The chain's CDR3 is CASSVRAGAYEQYF. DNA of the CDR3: TGTGCCAGCAGCGTAAGGGCAGGAGCCTACGAGCAGTACTTC.

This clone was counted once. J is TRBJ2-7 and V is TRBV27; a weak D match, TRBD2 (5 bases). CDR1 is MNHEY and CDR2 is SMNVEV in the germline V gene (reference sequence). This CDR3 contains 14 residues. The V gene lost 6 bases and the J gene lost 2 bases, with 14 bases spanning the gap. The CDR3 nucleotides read TGTGCCAGCAGACCGGGAACGGCTCCCTACGAGCAGTACTTC. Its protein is CASRPGTAPYEQYF.

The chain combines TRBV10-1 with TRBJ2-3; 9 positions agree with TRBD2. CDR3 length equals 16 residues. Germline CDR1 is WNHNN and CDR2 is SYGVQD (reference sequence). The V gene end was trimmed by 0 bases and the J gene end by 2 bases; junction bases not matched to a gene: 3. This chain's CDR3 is CASSESAGGFTDTQYF. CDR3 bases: TGCGCCAGCAGTGAGTCAGCGGGAGGTTTCACAGATACGCAGTATTTT.

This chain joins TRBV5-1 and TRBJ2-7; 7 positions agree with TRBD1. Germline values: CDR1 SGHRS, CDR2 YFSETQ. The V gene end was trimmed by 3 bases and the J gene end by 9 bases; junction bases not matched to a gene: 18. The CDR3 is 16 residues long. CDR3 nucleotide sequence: TGCGCCAGCAGCTCCCCCAAAGAAGGGGGCGCAGGATCGCAGTACTTC. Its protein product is CASSSPKEGGAGSQYF.

In DNA form, the CDR3 reads TGTGCCAGCAGCACTAGGAGACAGGGTAGTGAGGAGACCCAGTACTTC. The encoded protein is CASSTRRQGSEETQYF. The V and J genes are TRBV7-9 and TRBJ2-5; 7 bases agree with TRBD1. Germline V gene sequence: CDR1 SEHNR, CDR2 FQNEAQ (reference sequence). Trimming took 5 bases from V and 5 from J; bases not matched to a gene: 14. The CDR3 totals 16 residues.

Here the CDR3 reads CASSRTHRASSNQPQHF. The CDR3 DNA reads TGCGCCAGCAGCCGTACACACAGGGCGAGTAGCAATCAGCCCCAGCATTTT. The chain couples TRBV4-1 to TRBJ1-5; a possible D gene is TRBD1 (6 bases). Trimming pared 4 bases from V and 0 bases from J, leaving 16 bases between. Germline assignment: CDR1 MGHRA and CDR2 YSYEKL. The length of the CDR3 is 17 residues.

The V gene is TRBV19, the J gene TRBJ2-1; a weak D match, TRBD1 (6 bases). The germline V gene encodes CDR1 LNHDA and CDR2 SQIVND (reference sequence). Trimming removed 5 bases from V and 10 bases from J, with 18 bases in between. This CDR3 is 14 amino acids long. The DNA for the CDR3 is TGTGCCAGTAGTGCAACCCACAGGGCAAGGGAGCAGTTCTTC. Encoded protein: CASSATHRAREQFF.

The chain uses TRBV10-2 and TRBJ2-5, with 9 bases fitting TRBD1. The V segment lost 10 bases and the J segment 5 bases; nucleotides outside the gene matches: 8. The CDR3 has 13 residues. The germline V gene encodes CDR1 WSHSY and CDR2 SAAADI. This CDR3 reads CAIQAGTGETQYF. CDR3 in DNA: TGCGCCATCCAGGCCGGGACAGGGGAGACCCAGTACTTC.